This T cell receptor (beta chain) was captured in a study of blood T cell repertoires in COVID-19. The wider study: PBMCs, B-cell-depleted T cells, or T cells were the source of the cDNA or gDNA that made up the material.

Trimming stripped 4 bases from V and 6 bases from J, with 16 bases between. There are 14 residues in the CDR3. CDR1 and CDR2 (germline): SGHRS, YFSETQ. The table came from immunoSEQ multiplex PCR; TCRdb's copy has only in-frame clones and leaves some out. The data show 65,000 to 95,000 clones, just under 85% seen once. The clonotype was recovered from a man of 80 years or more with active or convalescent COVID-19. The rearrangement joins TRBV5-1 to TRBJ1-1, with D unclear. Sequencing was performed on peripheral blood. CDR3 nucleotides: TGCGCCAGCAGCCCGCCCGGGTTGGTGGCTGAAGCTTTCTTT. Translated, it gives CASSPPGLVAEAFF.